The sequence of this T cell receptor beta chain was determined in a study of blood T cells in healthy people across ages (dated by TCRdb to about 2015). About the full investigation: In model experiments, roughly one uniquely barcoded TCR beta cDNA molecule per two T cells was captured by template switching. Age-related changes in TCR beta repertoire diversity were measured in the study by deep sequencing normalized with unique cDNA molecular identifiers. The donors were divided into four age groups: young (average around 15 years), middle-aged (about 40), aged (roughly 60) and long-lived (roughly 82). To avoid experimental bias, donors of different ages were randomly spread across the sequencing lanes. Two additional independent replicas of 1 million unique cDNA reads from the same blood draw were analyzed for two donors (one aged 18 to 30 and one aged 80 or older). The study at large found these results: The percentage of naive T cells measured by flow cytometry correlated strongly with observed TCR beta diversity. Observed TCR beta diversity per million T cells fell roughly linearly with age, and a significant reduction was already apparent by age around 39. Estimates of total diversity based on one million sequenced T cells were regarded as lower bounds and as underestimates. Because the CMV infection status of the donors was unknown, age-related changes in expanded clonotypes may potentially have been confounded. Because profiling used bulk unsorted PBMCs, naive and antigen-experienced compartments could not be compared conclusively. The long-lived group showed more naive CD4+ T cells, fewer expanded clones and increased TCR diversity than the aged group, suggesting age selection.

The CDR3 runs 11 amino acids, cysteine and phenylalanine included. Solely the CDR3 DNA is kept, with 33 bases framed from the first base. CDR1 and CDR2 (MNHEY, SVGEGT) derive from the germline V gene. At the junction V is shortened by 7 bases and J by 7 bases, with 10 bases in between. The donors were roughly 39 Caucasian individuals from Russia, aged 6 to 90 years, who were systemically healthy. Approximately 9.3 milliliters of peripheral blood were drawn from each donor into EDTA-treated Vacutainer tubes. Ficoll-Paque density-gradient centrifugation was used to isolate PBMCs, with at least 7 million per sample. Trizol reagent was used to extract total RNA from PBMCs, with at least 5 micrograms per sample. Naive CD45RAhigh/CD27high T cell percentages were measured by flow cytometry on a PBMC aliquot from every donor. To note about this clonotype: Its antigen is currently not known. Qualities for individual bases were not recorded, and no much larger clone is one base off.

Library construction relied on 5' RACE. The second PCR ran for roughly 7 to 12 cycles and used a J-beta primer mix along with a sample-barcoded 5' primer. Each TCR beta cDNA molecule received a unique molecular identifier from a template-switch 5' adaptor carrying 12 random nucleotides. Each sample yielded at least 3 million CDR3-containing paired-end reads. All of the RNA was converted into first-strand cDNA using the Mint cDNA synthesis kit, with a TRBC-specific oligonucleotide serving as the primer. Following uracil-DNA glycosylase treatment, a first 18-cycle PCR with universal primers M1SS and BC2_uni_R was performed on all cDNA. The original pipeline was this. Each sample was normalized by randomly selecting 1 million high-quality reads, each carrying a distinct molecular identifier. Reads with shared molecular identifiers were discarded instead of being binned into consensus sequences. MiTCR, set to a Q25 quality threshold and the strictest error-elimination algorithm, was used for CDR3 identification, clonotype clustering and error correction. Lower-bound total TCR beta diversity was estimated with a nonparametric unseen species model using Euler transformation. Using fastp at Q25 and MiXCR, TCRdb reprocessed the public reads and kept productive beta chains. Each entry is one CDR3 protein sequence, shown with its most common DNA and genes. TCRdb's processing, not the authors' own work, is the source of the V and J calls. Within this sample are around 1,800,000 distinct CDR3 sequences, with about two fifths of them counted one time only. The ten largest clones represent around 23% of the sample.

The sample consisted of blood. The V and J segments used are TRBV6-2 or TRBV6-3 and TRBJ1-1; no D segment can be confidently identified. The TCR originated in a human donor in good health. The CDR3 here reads CASNLRGEAFF. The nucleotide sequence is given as TGTGCCAGCAATCTTCGAGGTGAAGCTTTCTTT.